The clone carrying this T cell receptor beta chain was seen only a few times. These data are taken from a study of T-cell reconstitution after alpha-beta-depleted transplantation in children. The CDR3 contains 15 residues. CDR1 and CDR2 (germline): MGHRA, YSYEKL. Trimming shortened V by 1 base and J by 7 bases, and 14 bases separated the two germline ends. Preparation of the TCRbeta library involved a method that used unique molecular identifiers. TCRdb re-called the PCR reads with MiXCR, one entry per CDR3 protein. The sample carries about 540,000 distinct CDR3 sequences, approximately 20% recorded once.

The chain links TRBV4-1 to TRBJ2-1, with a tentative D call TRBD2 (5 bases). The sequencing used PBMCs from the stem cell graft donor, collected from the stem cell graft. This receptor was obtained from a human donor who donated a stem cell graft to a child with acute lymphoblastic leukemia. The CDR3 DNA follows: TGCGCCAGCAGCCAAGGAACGGGATTGGGGAATGAGCAGTTCTTC. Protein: CASSQGTGLGNEQFF.